Listed here are 17 T cell receptor gamma chains from one sample, sequenced in a study of gamma delta lymphoproliferative disorders and STAT genes. TCRdb re-called the multiplex PCR reads via CATT. The sample records approximately 2,000 gamma-chain clones, 7% being singletons. Sequencing used genomic DNA taken from PBMCs of patients and controls. Material for sequencing was blood. These receptors were obtained from a human donor with gamma-delta T-cell large granular lymphocyte leukemia.

This clone is classed as medium-sized. This sequence joins TRGV10 and TRGJ1 or TRGJ2. Matching the DNA to germline supplied the J gene, which TCRdb does not give. TRGV10 counts as an open reading frame of uncertain function. The CDR3 is 13 amino acids. Trimming took 8 bases from V and 1 from J; bases not matched to a gene: 6. As DNA, the CDR3 is TGTGCTGCGTGGGAGACAAATTATTATAAGAAACTCTTT. This codes for CAAWETNYYKKLF.

This clone ranks as medium-sized. The chain carries TRGV3 and TRGJ1 or TRGJ2. No J segment appears in TCRdb, so it was assigned here by matching the sequence to germline. V lost 3 bases, J lost 2 bases, and 4 bases stayed unmatched. Germline V gene data show CDR1 as VTNTFY and CDR2 as YDVSTARD (reference sequence). The CDR3 runs to 13 residues. CDR3: CATWDHDYYKKLF. The CDR3 DNA sequence: TGTGCCACCTGGGACCATGATTATTATAAGAAACTCTTT.

This clone is medium-sized in the sample. CDR3 loop: CATWDGRGSSDWIKTF. The DNA for the CDR3 is TGTGCCACCTGGGACGGGCGGGGTAGTAGTGATTGGATCAAGACGTTT. The chain recombines TRGV2 with TRGJP2. The J gene, left out of TCRdb, was set here by checking the DNA against germline. Per germline, CDR1 EGSNGY and CDR2 YDSYNSKV. The CDR3 loop spans 16 amino acids. The V segment lost 0 bases and the J segment 1 base; nucleotides outside the gene matches: 5.

In its sample, this clone ranks as medium-sized. In the same sample, other DNA sequences code for this CDR3. This chain connects TRGV3 to TRGJ1 or TRGJ2. The J gene is absent in TCRdb and was assigned here via DNA matching to germline. Germline V CDR1 and CDR2: VTNTFY, YDVSTARD (reference sequence). V lost 1 base to trimming and J lost 1 base; unmatched junction nucleotides: 4. The CDR3 loop spans 14 amino acids. The CDR3 nucleotides are TGTGCCACCTGGGACAGAGGAAATTATTATAAGAAACTCTTT. Its translation is CATWDRGNYYKKLF.

In the case of this clone: Other DNA sequences in the sample encode the same CDR3. The gene calls are TRGV10 and TRGJP1. TCRdb offers no J gene call, so here the DNA was matched to germline to obtain one. TRGV10 is assigned to the ORF class and has an uncertain function. J lost 15 bases, V lost 12 bases, and 8 bases had no gene match. The CDR3 runs 9 residues. CDR3 loop: CAAPWLKIF. The CDR3 nucleotides read TGTGCTGCACCGTGGCTCAAGATATTT.

This clone is termed medium-sized. The V and J genes are TRGV8 and TRGJP2. As TCRdb names no J gene, one was assigned here on the basis of a DNA match to germline. The V and J ends lost 3 bases and 3 bases, in that order; junction bases with no gene match: 1. Germline V gives CDR1 VENAVY, CDR2 YDSYNSRV. This CDR3 has 13 amino acids. CDR3 DNA sequence: TGTGCCACCTGGGATGGTAGTGATTGGATCAAGACGTTT. Protein sequence: CATWDGSDWIKTF.

The gene calls are TRGV3 and TRGJ1 or TRGJ2. TCRdb records no J gene; here it was assigned by comparing the DNA to germline. V shed 0 bases and J 8 bases; nucleotides not matched to a gene: 19. The CDR3 is 17 residues long. Germline CDR1 and CDR2: VTNTFY and YDVSTARD (reference sequence). The CDR3 sequence is CATWDRRGELASDKKLF. CDR3 DNA sequence: TGTGCCACCTGGGACAGGCGGGGTGAGTTGGCTAGCGATAAGAAACTCTTT.

This clone showed up just a few times. TCRdb pairs this DNA with a much larger clone's protein that differs at residue 5, likely a read error; the protein shown was translated from the DNA. CDR3 DNA sequence: TGTGCTGCGTGGACGAATAAGAAACTCTTT. Protein sequence: CAAWTNKKLF. The rearrangement uses TRGV10 and TRGJ1 or TRGJ2. Germline matching of the DNA provided the J gene here, since TCRdb leaves it blank. TRGV10 is given ORF status, its function remaining uncertain. J lost 8 bases, V lost 8 bases, and 4 bases had no gene match. The CDR3 length is 10 residues.

In its sample, this clone is medium-sized (0.01 to 0.1%). This chain connects TRGV2 to TRGJ1 or TRGJ2. TCRdb does not report a J gene; here it was assigned by matching the DNA to germline references. The CDR3 covers 13 residues. CDR1 is EGSNGY, CDR2 YDSYNSKV, per germline. The ends lost 0 bases at V and 4 bases at J; junction bases unmatched: 3. CDR3 in amino acids: CATWDGWYYKKLF. CDR3 DNA: TGTGCCACCTGGGACGGGTGGTATTATAAGAAACTCTTT.

The V gene call is TRGV2, and the J gene call is absent. CDR3 size: 10 residues. CDR1 EGSNGY and CDR2 YDSYNSKV come from the germline V gene. CDR3 protein: CATWDGEKLF. CDR3 in DNA: TGTGCCACCTGGGACGGAGAAAAACTCTTT.

This clone was detected a few times. The V call is TRGV2, the J call TRGJ1 or TRGJ2. Here the J gene was assigned by germline matching of the DNA, as TCRdb has none. The CDR3 spans 13 residues. Germline CDR1 is EGSNGY and CDR2 is YDSYNSKV. V trimming: 1 base; J trimming: 7 bases; junction bases outside the gene matches: 7. CDR3 region: CATWDGGGYKKLF. As DNA, the CDR3 is TGTGCCACCTGGGACGGCGGGGGATATAAGAAACTCTTT.

This clone occurred many times. This rearrangement joins TRGV9 to TRGJ1 or TRGJ2. Because TCRdb records no J gene, it was assigned here through a match of the DNA to germline. The J segment lost 4 bases and the V segment lost 12 bases, leaving 6 bases of the junction unmatched. The CDR3 length is 10 residues. The germline V gene encodes CDR1 GITISATS and CDR2 ISYDGTV (reference sequence). The CDR3 region is CAPTYYKKLF. The CDR3 nucleotides read TGTGCCCCGACCTATTATAAGAAACTCTTT.

This clone was observed many times. Within the sample, other DNA sequences also encode this same CDR3. This sequence joins TRGV9 and TRGJP. TCRdb is silent on the J gene; assignment here came from matching the DNA to germline. Germline V gene lookup returns CDR1 GITISATS and CDR2 ISYDGTV (reference sequence). This CDR3 contains 17 residues. V shed 4 bases and J 5 bases; nucleotides not matched to a gene: 8. The CDR3 is CALWEQVKELGKKIKVF. DNA for the CDR3: TGTGCCTTGTGGGAACAAGTCAAAGAGTTGGGCAAAAAAATCAAGGTATTT.

The rearrangement uses TRGV10 and TRGJ1 or TRGJ2. Here the J gene came from matching the DNA to germline, since TCRdb omits it. TRGV10 is flagged as an ORF with uncertain function. This CDR3 has 14 residues. With 8 bases clipped from V and 12 bases from J, the junction kept 20 bases outside the gene matches. This chain's CDR3 is CAAWDYDPLLRKLF. The CDR3, as DNA: TGTGCTGCGTGGGATTATGATCCATTGTTGAGGAAACTCTTT.

Judged by abundance, this clone is medium-sized. V usage is TRGV2 and J usage is TRGJP1. The J gene comes from matching the DNA to germline here; TCRdb lacks it. CDR1 EGSNGY and CDR2 YDSYNSKV come from the germline V gene. The V and J ends lost 1 base and 4 bases, in that order; junction bases with no gene match: 9. CDR3 length equals 16 residues. CDR3 nucleotide sequence: TGTGCCACCTGGGACGGCCCCATGTGCACTGGTTGGTTCAAGATATTT. It specifies CATWDGPMCTGWFKIF.

By sample share, this clone is medium-sized (0.01 to 0.1%). This chain joins TRGV10 and TRGJ1 or TRGJ2. The J gene was missing in TCRdb and was found by matching the end of the DNA to germline. TRGV10 is classed as an ORF, of uncertain function. V gave up 8 bases and J gave up 8 bases; unmatched junction bases: 16. CDR3 size: 14 residues. CDR3 in DNA: TGTGCTGCGTGGGATGGAAGGTTTTGGGATAAGAAACTCTTT. This gives the protein CAAWDGRFWDKKLF.

Note on this clone: This specimen includes other DNA sequences encoding the same CDR3. The V and J genes are TRGV10 and TRGJP1. Here the J gene came from matching the DNA to germline, since TCRdb omits it. TRGV10 is placed among ORFs of uncertain function. The CDR3 is 9 amino acids. V lost 12 bases, J lost 15 bases, and 8 bases stayed unmatched. Here the CDR3 reads CAAPWLKIF. Written as DNA, the CDR3 is TGTGCTGCCCCGTGGCTCAAGATATTT.